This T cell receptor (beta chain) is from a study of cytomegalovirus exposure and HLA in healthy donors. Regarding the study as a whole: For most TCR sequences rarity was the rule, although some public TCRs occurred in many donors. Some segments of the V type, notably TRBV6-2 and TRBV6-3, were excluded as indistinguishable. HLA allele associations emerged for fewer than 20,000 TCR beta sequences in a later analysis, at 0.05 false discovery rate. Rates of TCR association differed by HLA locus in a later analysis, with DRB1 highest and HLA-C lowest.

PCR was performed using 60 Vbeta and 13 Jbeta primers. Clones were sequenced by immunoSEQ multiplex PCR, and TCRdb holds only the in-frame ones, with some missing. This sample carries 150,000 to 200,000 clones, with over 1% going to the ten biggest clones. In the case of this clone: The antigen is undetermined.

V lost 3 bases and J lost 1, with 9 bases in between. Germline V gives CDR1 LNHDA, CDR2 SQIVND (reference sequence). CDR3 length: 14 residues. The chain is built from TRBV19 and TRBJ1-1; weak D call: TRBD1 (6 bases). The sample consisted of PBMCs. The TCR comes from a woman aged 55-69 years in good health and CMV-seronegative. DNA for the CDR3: TGTGCCAGTAGTATCATGACAGGGAACACTGAAGCTTTCTTT. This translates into CASSIMTGNTEAFF.